A selection of T cell receptor beta chains follows, all from one sample in a study of blood T cells in healthy people across ages. TCRdb reprocessed the 5' RACE reads via MiXCR and lists one record per CDR3 protein. The repertoire holds around 600,000 distinct CDR3 sequences, 40% to 55% seen once, with roughly 24% in the top ten. Specimen: blood. These receptors came from a man older than 75 in good health. The CDR3 runs from the conserved cysteine through the conserved F or W. Fields, in order: J gene, V gene, CDR3 protein.

TRBJ2-7,TRBV7-2,CASSLVSGLAQYEQYF
TRBJ2-7,TRBV4-3,CASSPSASGDYEQYF
TRBJ1-4,TRBV20-1,CSAPVAGLEKLFF
TRBJ2-7,TRBV7-9,CASSLASKDEQYF
TRBJ2-3,TRBV7-9,CASSKLAGDTDTQYF
TRBJ2-1,TRBV27,CASIRTRQGSGDEQFF
-,TRBV11-2,CASSLANGQVDTYEQYF
TRBJ2-1,TRBV7-9,CASSLGVYDEQFF
TRBJ1-5,TRBV7-2,CASSPAGYSNQPQHF
-,TRBV12-5,CASGSNRLGSSYNEQYF
TRBJ2-3,TRBV9,CASSARTGATDTQYF
TRBJ2-4,TRBV28,CASSPGTGTKNIQYF
TRBJ2-1,TRBV7-2,CASRFAGTRTEQFF
TRBJ1-1,TRBV5-1,CASSGTGNLRAFF
TRBJ2-5,TRBV6-1,CASRRAQETQYF
TRBJ2-5,TRBV7-2,CASNRSSGGQTQYF
TRBJ2-5,TRBV7-2,CASSLREETQYF
TRBJ2-4,TRBV5-1,CASSFKGGGDIQYF
TRBJ2-3,TRBV12-5,CASGLVLTSSIDTQYF
TRBJ2-1,TRBV7-9,CASSYREGSYNEQFF
TRBJ2-5,TRBV29-1,CSALVPSQETQYF
TRBJ1-2,TRBV12-3/TRBV12-4,CASSRPGANYGYTF
TRBJ2-1,TRBV7-2,CASSSTSGGNEQFF
TRBJ1-5,TRBV20-1,CSARLQGSSQPQHF
TRBJ2-1,TRBV20-1,CSALPPSGLGDEQFF
-,TRBV12-3/TRBV12-4,CASTRGMETQYF
TRBJ2-3,TRBV3-1,CASSQDFRQKDTQYF
TRBJ1-1,TRBV3-1,CASRTTGGNTEAFF
TRBJ1-5,TRBV28,CASSLGTGLNQPQHF
TRBJ1-1,TRBV20-1,CSARGGGRTEAFF
TRBJ2-1,TRBV12-3/TRBV12-4,CASRAGDWNEQFF
TRBJ2-5,TRBV20-1,CSASPPIAIGYGQYF
TRBJ1-2,TRBV7-9,CASTLNGGGYGYTF
TRBJ1-1,TRBV7-9,CASSPAPPVAEAFF
TRBJ2-7,TRBV27,CASSWQIGGYEQYF
TRBJ1-1,TRBV6-5,CASCPGSLLNTEAFF
TRBJ1-4,TRBV7-9,CASSGLSEKLFF
TRBJ2-6,TRBV7-9,CASSLAGANVLTF
TRBJ1-2,TRBV28,CASGTGNYGYTF
TRBJ2-3,TRBV5-1,CASSLYITDTQYF
-,TRBV20-1,CSAYTGGGFYEQYF
TRBJ2-7,TRBV4-1,CASSQRGMGVIDEQYF
-,TRBV20-1,CSAKRGVAREDEQYF
TRBJ2-3,TRBV20-1,CSASQDPQVETDTQYF
TRBJ2-1,TRBV28,CAIRTSGAYNEQFF
TRBJ2-7,TRBV20-1,CSARVTQGAYEQYF
TRBJ1-5,TRBV7-2,CASSSDLNRPQHF
TRBJ2-1,TRBV6-5,CASSPDREGQFF
TRBJ2-5,TRBV6-5,CASSWGLAGLETQYF
TRBJ2-6,TRBV20-1,CSASRVSGANVLTF
TRBJ2-7,TRBV20-1,CSAKGPLDHEQYF
TRBJ2-1,TRBV4-1,CASSWTSSNEQFF